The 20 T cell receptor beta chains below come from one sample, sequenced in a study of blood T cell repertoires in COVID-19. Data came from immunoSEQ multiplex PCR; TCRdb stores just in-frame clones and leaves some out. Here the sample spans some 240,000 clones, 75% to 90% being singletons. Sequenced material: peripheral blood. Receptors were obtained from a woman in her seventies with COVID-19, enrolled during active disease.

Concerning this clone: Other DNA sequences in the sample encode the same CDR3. CDR3 sequence reads: CASSNRYEQYF. The DNA for the CDR3 is TGTGCCAGTAGTAACAGATACGAGCAGTACTTC. The chain carries TRBV19 and TRBJ2-7; no firm D call. With 4 bases removed from V and 4 bases from J, the gap between germline ends came to 5 bases. This CDR3 is built from 11 residues. Germline-derived CDR1 and CDR2 are LNHDA and SQIVND (reference sequence).

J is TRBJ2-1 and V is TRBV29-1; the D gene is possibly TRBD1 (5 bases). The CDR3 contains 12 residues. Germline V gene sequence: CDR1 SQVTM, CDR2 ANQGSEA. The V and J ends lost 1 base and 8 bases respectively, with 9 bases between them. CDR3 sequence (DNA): TGCAGCGTTGAAGGAGAAGGGGATGAGCAGTTCTTC. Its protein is CSVEGEGDEQFF.

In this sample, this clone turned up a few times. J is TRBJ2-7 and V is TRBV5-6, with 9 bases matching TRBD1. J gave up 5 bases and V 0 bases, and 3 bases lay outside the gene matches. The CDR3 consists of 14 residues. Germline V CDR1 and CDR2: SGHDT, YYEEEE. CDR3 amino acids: CASSLGDRVHEQYF. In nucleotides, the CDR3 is TGTGCCAGCAGCTTGGGGGACAGGGTCCACGAGCAGTACTTC.

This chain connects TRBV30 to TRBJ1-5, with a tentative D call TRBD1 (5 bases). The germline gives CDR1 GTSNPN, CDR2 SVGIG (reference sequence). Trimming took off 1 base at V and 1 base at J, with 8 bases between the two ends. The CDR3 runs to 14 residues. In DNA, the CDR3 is TGTGCCTGGAGTGACGGACAAAGCAATCAGCCCCAGCATTTT. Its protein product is CAWSDGQSNQPQHF. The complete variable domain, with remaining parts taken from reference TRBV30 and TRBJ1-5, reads SQTIHQWPATLVQPVGSPLSLECTVEGTSNPNLYWYRQAAGRGLQLLFYSVGIGQISSEVPQNLSASRPQDRQFILSSKKLLLSDSGFYLCAWSDGQSNQPQHFGDGTRLSIL.

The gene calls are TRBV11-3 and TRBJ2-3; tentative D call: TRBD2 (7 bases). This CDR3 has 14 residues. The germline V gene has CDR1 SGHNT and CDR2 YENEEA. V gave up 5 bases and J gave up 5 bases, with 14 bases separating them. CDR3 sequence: CASSKRDILDTQYF. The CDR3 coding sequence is TGTGCCAGCAGCAAGCGGGACATCTTAGATACGCAGTATTTT. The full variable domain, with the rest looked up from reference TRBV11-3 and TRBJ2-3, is EAGVVQSPRYKIIEKKQPVAFWCNPISGHNTLYWYLQNLGQGPELLIRYENEEAVDDSQLPKDRFSAERLKGVDSTLKIQPAELGDSAVYLCASSKRDILDTQYFGPGTRLTVL.

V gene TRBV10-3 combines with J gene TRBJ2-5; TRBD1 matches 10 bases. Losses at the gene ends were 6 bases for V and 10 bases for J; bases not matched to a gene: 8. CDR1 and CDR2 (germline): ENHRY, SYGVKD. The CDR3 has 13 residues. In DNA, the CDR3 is TGTGCCATCAGAGGGACAGGGGTCGAGGTCCAGTACTTC. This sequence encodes CAIRGTGVEVQYF.

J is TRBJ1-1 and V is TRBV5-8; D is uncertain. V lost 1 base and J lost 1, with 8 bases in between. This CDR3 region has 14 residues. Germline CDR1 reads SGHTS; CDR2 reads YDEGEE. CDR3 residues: CASSLRGGNTEAFF. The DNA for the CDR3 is TGTGCCAGCAGCTTGCGCGGCGGGAACACTGAAGCTTTCTTT.

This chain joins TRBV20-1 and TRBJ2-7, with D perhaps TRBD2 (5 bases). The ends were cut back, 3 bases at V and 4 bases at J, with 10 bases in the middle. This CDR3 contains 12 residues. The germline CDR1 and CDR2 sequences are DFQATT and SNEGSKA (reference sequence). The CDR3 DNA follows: TGCAGTGCTAGTCCGACGGGATACGAGCAGTACTTC. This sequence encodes CSASPTGYEQYF.

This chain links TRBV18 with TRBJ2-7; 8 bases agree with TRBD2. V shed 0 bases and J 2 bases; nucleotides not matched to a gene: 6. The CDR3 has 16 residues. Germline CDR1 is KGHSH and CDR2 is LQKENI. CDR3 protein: CASSPPRVSGTYEQYF. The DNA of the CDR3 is TGTGCCAGCTCACCACCGAGGGTTAGCGGGACCTACGAGCAGTACTTC.

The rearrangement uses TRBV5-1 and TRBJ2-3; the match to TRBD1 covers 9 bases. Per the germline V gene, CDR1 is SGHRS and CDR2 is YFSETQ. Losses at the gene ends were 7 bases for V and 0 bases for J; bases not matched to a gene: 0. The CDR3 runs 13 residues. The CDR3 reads CASGQGSTDTQYF. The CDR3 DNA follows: TGCGCCAGCGGACAGGGGAGCACAGATACGCAGTATTTT.

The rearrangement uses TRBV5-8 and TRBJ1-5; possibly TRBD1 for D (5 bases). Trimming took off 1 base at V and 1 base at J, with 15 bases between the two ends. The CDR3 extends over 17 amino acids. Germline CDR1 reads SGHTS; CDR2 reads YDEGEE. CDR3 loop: CASSLWGLGMSNQPQHF. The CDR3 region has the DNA TGTGCCAGCAGCTTGTGGGGCCTGGGGATGAGCAATCAGCCCCAGCATTTT.

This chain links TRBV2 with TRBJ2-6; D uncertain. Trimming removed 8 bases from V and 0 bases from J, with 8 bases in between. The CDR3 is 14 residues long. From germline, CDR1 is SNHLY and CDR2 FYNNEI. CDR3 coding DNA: TGTGCCAGCCACCCCTACTCTGGGGCCAACGTCCTGACTTTC. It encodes CASHPYSGANVLTF. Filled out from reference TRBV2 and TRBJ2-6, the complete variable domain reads EPEVTQTPSHQVTQMGQEVILRCVPISNHLYFYWYRQILGQKVEFLVSFYNNEISEKSEIFDDQFSVERPDGSNFTLKIRSTKLEDSAMYFCASHPYSGANVLTFGAGSRLTVL.

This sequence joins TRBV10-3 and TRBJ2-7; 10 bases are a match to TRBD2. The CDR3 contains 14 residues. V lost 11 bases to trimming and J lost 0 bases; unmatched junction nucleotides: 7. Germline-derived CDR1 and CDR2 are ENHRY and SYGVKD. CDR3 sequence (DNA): TGTGCCTCCAGGACTAGCGGCACCTCCTACGAGCAGTACTTC. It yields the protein CASRTSGTSYEQYF.

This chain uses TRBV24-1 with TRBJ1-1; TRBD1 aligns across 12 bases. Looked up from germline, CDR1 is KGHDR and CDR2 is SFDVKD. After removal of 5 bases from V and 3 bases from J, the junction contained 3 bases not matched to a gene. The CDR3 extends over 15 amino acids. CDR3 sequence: CATSVGQGAYTEAFF. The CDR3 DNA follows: TGTGCCACCAGTGTGGGACAGGGGGCCTACACTGAAGCTTTCTTT.

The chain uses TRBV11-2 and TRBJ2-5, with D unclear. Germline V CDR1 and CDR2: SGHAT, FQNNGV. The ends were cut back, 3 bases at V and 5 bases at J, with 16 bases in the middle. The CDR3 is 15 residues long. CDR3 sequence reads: CASSFGSASGETQYF. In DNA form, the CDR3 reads TGTGCCAGCAGCTTCGGTTCGGCTAGTGGGGAGACCCAGTACTTC.

This CDR3 reads CASRSSGSNQPQHF. DNA for the CDR3: TGTGCCAGCAGATCGTCAGGGAGCAATCAGCCCCAGCATTTT. This chain uses TRBV28 with TRBJ1-5, with D perhaps TRBD1 (5 bases). Germline V gene data show CDR1 as MDHEN and CDR2 as SYDVKM. The CDR3 has 14 amino acids. The germline V and J ends were trimmed by 6 bases and 1 base, with 10 bases remaining between them. Full variable domain (remainder filled in from reference TRBV28 and TRBJ1-5): DVKVTQSSRYLVKRTGEKVFLECVQDMDHENMFWYRQDPGLGLRLIYFSYDVKMKEKGDIPEGYSVSREKKERFSLILESASTNQTSMYLCASRSSGSNQPQHFGDGTRLSIL.

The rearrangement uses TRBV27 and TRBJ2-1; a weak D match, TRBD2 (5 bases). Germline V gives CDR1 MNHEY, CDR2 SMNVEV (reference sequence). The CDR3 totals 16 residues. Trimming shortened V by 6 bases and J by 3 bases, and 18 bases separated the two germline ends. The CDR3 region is CASRDLTDTFYNEQFF. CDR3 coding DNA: TGTGCCAGCAGGGACTTGACTGATACTTTCTACAATGAGCAGTTCTTC.

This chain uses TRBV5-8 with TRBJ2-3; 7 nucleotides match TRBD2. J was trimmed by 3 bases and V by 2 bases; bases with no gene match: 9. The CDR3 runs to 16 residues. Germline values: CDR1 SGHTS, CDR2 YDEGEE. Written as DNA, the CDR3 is TGTGCCAGCAGCTTCCTTAGAGGCGGGAGAACAGATACGCAGTATTTT. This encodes CASSFLRGGRTDTQYF.

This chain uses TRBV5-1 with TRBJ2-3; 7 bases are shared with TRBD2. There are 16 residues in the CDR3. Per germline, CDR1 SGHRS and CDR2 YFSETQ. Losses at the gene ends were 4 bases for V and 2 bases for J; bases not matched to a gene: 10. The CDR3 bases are TGCGCCAGCAGCCCACGGGCCCAGCGGGACACAGATACGCAGTATTTT. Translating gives CASSPRAQRDTDTQYF.

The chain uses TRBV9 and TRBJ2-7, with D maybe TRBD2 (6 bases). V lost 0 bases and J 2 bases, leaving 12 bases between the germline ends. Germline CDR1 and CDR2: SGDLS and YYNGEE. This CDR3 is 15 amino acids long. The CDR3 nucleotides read TGTGCCAGCAGCGTAGAGGCTAGCGACCCCTACGAGCAGTACTTC. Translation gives CASSVEASDPYEQYF.